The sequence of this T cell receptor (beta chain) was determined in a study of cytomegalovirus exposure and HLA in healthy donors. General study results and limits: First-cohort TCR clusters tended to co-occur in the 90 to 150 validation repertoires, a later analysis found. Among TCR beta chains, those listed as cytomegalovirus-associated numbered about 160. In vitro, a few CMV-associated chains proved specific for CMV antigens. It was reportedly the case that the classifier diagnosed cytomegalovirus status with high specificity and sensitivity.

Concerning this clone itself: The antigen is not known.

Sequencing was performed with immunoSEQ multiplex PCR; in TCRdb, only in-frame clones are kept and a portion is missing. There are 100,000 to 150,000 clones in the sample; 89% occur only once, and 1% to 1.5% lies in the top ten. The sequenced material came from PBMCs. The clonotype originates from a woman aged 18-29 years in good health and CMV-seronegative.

CDR3 protein: CASSYSGGGTGELFF. In nucleotides, the CDR3 is TGTGCCAGCAGTTACTCGGGAGGAGGAACCGGGGAGCTGTTTTTT. The V gene is TRBV6-5, the J gene TRBJ2-2, with D possibly being TRBD2 (6 bases). CDR1 is MNHEY, CDR2 SVGAGI, per germline. V lost 0 bases and J 5 bases, leaving 10 bases between the germline ends. The CDR3 sequence is 15 residues long.